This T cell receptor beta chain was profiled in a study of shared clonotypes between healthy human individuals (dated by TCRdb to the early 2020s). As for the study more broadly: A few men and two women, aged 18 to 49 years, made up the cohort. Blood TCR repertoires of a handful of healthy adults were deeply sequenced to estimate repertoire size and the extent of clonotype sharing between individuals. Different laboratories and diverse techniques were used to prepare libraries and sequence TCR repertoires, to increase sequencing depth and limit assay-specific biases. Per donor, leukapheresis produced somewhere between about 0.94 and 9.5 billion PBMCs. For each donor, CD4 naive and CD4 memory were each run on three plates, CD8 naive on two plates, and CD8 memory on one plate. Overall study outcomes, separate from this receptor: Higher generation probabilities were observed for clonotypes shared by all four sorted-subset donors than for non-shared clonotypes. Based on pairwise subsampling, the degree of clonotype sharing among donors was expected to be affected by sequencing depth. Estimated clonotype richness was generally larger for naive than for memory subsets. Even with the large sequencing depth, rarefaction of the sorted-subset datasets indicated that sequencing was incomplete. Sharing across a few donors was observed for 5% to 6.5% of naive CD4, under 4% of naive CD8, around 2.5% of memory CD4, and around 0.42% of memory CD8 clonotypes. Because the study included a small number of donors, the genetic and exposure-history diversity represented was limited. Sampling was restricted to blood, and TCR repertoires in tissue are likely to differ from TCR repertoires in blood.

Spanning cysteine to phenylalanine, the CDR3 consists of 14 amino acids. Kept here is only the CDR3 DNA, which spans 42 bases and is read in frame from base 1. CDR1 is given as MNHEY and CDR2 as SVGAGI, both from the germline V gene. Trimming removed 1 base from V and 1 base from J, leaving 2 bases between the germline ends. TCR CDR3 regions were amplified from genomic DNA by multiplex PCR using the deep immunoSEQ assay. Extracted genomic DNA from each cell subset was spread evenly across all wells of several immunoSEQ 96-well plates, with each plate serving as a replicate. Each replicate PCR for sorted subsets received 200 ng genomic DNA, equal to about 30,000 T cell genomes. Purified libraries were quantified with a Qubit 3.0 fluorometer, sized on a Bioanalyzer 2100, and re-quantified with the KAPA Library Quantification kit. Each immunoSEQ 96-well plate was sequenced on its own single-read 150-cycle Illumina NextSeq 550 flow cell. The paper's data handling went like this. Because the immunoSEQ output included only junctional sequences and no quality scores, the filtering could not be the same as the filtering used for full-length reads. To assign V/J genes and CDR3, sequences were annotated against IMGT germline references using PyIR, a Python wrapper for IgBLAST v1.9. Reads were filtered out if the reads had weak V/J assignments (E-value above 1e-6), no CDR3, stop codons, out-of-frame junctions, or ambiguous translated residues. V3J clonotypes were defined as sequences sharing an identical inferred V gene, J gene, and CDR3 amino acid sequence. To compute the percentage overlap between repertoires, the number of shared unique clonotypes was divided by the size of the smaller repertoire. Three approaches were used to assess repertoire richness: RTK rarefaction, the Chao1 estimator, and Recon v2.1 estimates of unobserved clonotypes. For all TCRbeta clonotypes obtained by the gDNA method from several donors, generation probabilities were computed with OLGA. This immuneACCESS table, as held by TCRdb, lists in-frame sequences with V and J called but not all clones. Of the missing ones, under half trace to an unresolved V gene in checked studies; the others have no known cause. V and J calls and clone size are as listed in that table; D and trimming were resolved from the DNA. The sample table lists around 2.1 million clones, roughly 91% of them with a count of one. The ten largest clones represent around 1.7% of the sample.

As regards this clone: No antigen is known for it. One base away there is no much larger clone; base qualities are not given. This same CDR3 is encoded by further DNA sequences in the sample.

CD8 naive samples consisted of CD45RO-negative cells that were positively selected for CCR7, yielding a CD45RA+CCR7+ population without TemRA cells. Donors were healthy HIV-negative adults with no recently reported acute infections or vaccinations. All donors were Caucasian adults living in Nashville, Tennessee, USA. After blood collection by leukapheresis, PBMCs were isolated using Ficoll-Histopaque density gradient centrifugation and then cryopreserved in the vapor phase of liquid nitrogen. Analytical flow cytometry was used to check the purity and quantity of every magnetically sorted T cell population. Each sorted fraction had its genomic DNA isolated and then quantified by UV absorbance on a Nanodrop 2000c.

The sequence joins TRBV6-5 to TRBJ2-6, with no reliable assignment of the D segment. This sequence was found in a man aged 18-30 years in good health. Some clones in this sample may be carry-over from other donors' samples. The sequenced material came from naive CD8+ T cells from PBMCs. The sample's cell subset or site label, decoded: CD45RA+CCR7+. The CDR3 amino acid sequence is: CASSYLSGANVLTF. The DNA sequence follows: TGTGCCAGCAGTTACTTGTCTGGGGCCAACGTCCTGACTTTC.